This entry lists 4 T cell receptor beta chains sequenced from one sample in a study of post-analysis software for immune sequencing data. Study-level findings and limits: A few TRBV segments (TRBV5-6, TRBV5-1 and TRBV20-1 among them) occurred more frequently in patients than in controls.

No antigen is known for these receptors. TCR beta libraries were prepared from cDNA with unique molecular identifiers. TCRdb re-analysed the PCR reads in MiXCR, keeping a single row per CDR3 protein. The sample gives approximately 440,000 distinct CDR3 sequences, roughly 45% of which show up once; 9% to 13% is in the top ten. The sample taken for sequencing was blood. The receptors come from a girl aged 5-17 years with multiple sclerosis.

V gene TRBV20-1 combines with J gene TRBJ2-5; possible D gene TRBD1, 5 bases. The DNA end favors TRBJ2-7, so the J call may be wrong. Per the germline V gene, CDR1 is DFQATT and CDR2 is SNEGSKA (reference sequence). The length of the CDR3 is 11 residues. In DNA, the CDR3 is TGCAGTGCTAGCTTGACAGACGAGCAGTACTTC. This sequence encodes CSASLTDEQYF.

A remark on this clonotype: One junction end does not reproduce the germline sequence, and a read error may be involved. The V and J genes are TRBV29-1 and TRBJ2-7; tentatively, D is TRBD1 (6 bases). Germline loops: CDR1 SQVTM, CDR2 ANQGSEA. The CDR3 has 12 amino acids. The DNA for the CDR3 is TGCGGCGTTGACACAGGGTCCCACGAGCAGTACTTC. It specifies CGVDTGSHEQYF.

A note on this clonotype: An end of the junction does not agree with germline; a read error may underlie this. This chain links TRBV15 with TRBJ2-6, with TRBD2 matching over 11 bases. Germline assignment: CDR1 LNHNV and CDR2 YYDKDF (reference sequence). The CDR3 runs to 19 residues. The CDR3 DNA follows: TGTGCCACCAGCAGAGAGGATGGACTAGCGGGCTCTGAGGCCAACGTCCTGACTTTC. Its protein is CATSREDGLAGSEANVLTF.

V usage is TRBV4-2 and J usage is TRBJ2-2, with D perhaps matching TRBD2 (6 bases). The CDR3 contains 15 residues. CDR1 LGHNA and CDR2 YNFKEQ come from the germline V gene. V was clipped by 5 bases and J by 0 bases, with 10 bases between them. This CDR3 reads CASSELASNTGELFF. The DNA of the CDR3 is TGTGCCAGCAGCGAACTAGCTTCGAACACCGGGGAGCTGTTTTTT.